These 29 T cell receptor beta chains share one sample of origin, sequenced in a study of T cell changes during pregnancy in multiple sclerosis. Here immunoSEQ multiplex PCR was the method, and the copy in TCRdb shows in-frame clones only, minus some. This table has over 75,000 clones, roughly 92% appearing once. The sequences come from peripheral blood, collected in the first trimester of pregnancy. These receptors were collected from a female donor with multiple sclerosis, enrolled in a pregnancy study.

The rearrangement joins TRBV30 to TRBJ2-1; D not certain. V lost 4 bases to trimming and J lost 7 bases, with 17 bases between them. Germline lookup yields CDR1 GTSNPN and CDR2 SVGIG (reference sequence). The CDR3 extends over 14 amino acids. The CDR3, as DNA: TGTGCCTGGAATAAGAGAGGAATTTCTAATGAGCAGTTCTTC. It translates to CAWNKRGISNEQFF.

CDR3 region: CASSTSDADTQYF. DNA for the CDR3: TGTGCCAGCAGCACTAGCGATGCAGATACGCAGTATTTT. V is TRBV6-5 and J is TRBJ2-3; TRBD2 aligns across 7 bases. The junction had 4 bases not matched to a gene; V was cut back by 6 bases and J by 4 bases. This CDR3 is 13 amino acids long. Germline CDR1 is MNHEY and CDR2 is SVGAGI.

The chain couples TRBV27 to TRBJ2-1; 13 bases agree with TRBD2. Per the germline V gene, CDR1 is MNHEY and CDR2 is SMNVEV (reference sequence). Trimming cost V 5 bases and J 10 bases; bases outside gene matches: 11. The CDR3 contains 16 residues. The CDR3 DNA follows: TGTGCCAGCAGTCACGGGACTAGCGGGAACCCTAGGGAGCAGTTCTTC. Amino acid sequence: CASSHGTSGNPREQFF.

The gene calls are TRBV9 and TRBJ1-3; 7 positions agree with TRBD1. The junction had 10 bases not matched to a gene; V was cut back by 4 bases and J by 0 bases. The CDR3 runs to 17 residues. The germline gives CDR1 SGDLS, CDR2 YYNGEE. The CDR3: CASSSETGSSSGNTIYF. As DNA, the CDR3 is TGTGCCAGCAGCTCCGAGACAGGGTCCAGCTCTGGAAACACCATATATTTT.

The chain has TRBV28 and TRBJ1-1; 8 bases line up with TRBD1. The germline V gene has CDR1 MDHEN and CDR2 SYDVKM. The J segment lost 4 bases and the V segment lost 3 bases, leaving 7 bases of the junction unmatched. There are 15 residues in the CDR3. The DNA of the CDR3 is TGTGCCAGCAGTTTCCTAGACAGGGGAGGCACTGAAGCTTTCTTT. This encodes CASSFLDRGGTEAFF.

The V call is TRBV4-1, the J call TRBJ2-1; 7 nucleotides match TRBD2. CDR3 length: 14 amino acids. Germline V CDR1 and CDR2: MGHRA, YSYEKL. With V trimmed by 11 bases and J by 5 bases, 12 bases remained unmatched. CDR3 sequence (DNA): TGCGCCCCCCTCGGGGAGGGAAGAAACAATGAGCAGTTCTTC. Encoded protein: CAPLGEGRNNEQFF.

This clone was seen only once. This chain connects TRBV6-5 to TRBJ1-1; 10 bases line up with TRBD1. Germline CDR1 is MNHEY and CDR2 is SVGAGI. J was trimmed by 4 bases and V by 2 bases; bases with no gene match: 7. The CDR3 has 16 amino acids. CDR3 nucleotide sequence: TGTGCCAGCAGTTACACTGATTGGACAGGGGGCACTGAAGCTTTCTTT. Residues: CASSYTDWTGGTEAFF.

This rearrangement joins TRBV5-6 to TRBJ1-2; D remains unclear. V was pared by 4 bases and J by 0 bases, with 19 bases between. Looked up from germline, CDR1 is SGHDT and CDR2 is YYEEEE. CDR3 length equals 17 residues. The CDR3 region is CASSPPVTDWANYGYTF. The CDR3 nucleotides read TGTGCCAGCAGCCCCCCTGTCACGGACTGGGCTAACTATGGCTACACCTTC.

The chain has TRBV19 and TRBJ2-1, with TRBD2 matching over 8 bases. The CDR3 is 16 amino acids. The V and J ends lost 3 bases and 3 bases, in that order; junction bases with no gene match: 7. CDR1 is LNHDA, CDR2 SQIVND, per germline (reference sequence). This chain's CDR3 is CASSITGGRLYNEQFF. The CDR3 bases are TGTGCCAGTAGTATTACAGGCGGGAGGCTCTACAATGAGCAGTTCTTC.

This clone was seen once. The CDR3 DNA is TGTGCCAGCAGCTTAATCAGTTTCTGGACTAGCGGTGCTTACGAGCAGTACTTC. Amino acid sequence: CASSLISFWTSGAYEQYF. The chain is built from TRBV11-2 and TRBJ2-7; TRBD2 aligns across 10 bases. The J segment lost 4 bases and the V segment lost 2 bases, leaving 14 bases of the junction unmatched. The length of the CDR3 is 18 residues. The germline V gene has CDR1 SGHAT and CDR2 FQNNGV. Full variable domain (missing parts from reference TRBV11-2 and TRBJ2-7): EAGVAQSPRYKIIEKRQSVAFWCNPISGHATLYWYQQILGQGPKLLIQFQNNGVVDDSQLPKDRFSAERLKGVDSTLKIQPAKLEDSAVYLCASSLISFWTSGAYEQYFGPGTRLTVT.

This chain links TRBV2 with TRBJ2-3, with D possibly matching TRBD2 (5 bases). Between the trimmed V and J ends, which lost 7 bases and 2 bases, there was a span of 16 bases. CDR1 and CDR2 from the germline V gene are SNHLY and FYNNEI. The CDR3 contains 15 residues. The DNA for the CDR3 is TGTGCCAGCACCCCAATAGGGAGTATCACAGATACGCAGTATTTT. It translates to CASTPIGSITDTQYF.

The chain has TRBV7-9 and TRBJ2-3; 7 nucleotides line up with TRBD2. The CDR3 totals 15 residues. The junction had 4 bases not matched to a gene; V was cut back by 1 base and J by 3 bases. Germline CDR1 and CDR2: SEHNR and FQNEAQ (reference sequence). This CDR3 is CASSLDAGVTDTQYF. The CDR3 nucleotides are TGTGCCAGCAGCTTAGACGCGGGAGTTACAGATACGCAGTATTTT.

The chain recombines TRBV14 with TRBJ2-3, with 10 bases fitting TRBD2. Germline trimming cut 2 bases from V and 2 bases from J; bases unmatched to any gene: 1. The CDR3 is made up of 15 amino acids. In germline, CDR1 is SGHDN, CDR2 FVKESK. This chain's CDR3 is CASSQLAGATDTQYF. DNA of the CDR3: TGTGCCAGCAGCCAACTAGCGGGAGCCACAGATACGCAGTATTTT.

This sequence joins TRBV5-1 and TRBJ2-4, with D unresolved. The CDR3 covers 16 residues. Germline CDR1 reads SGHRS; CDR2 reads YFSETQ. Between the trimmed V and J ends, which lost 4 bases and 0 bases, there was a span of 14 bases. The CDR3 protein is CASSAESGIAKNIQYF. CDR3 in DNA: TGCGCCAGCAGCGCAGAATCTGGCATAGCCAAAAACATTCAGTACTTC. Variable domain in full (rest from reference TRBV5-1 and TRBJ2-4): KAGVTQTPRYLIKTRGQQVTLSCSPISGHRSVSWYQQTPGQGLQFLFEYFSETQRNKGNFPGRFSGRQFSNSRSEMNVSTLELGDSALYLCASSAESGIAKNIQYFGAGTRLSVL.

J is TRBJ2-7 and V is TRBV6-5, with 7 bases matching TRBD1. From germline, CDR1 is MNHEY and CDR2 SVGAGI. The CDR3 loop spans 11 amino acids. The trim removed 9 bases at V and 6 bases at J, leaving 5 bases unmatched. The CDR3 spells CASTRGLEQYF. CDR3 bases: TGTGCCAGTACTAGGGGGCTCGAGCAGTACTTC.

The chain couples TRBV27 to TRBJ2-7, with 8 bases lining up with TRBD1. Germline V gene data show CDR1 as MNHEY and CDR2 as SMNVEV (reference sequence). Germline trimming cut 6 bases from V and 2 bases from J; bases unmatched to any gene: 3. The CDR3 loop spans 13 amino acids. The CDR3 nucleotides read TGTGCCAGCAGGGACAGGGTAGCCTACGAGCAGTACTTC. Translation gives CASRDRVAYEQYF.

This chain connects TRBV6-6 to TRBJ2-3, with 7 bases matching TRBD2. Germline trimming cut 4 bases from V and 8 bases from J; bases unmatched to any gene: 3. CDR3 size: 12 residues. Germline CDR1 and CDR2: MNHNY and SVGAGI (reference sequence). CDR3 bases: TGTGCCAGCAGTTTGGGGGGGGGTACGCAGTATTTT. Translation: CASSLGGGTQYF.

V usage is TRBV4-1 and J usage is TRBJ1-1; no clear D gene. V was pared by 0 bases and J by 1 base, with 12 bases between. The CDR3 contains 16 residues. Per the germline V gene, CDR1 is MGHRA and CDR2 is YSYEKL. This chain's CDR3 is CASSQDHIPENTEAFF. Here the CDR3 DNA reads TGCGCCAGCAGCCAAGATCATATCCCAGAGAACACTGAAGCTTTCTTT.

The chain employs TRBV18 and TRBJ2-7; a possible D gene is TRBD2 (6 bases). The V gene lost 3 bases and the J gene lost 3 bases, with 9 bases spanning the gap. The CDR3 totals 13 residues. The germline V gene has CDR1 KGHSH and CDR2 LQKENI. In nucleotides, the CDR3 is TGTGCCAGCTCACCGCCCGGGGGCTACGAGCAGTACTTC. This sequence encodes CASSPPGGYEQYF.

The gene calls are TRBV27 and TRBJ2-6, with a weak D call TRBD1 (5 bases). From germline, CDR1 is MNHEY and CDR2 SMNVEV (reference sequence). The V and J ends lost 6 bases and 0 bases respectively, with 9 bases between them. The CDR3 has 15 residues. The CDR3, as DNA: TGTGCCAGCAGCCGGCAGGGCTCTGGGGCCAACGTCCTGACTTTC. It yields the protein CASSRQGSGANVLTF.

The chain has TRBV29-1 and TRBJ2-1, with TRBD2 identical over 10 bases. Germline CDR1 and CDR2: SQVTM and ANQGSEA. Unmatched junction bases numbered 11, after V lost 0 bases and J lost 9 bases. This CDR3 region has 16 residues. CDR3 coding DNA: TGCAGCGTTGAAGATCCGAGGCTAGCGGGGGCGGCTGAGCAGTTCTTC. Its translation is CSVEDPRLAGAAEQFF.

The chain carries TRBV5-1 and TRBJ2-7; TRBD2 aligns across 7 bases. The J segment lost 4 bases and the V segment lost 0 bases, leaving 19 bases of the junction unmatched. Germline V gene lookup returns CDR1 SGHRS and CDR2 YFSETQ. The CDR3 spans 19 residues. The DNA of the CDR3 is TGCGCCAGCAGCTTGGCCACCCTCCCCGGCGGGAGACAGCCTTACGAGCAGTACTTC. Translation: CASSLATLPGGRQPYEQYF.

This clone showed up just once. CDR3 loop: CSAKAGGGYTF. CDR3 DNA sequence: TGCAGTGCTAAAGCAGGGGGTGGCTACACCTTC. This chain joins TRBV20-1 and TRBJ1-2; TRBD1 aligns across 7 bases. The V segment lost 4 bases and the J segment 7 bases; nucleotides outside the gene matches: 3. CDR3 size: 11 residues. CDR1 is DFQATT and CDR2 is SNEGSKA in the germline V gene (reference sequence).

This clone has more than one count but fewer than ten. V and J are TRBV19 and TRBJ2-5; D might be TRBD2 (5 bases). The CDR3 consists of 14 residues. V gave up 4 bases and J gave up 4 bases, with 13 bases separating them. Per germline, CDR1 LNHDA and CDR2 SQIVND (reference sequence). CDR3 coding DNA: TGTGCCAGTAGTAGCAGAGGGTTTGTAGAGACCCAGTACTTC. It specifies CASSSRGFVETQYF.

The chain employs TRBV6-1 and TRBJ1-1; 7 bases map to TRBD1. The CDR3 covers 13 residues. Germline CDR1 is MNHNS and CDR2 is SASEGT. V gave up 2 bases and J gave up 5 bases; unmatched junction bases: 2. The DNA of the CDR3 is TGTGCCAGCAGTGAAACGACAGGGACTGAAGCTTTCTTT. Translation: CASSETTGTEAFF.

The CDR3 coding sequence is TGTGCCAGCAGCGTAGTCGCGGGAGGCCACAATGAGCAGTTCTTC. Encoded protein: CASSVVAGGHNEQFF. The gene calls are TRBV9 and TRBJ2-1; 8 nucleotides line up with TRBD2. This CDR3 spans 15 amino acids. Germline lookup yields CDR1 SGDLS and CDR2 YYNGEE. Trimming removed 0 bases from V and 5 bases from J; junction bases left unmatched: 4.

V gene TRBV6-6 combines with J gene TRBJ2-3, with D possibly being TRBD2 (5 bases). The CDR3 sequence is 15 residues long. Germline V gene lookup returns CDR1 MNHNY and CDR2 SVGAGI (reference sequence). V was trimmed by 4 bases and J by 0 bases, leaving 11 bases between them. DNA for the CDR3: TGTGCCAGCAGTTGGACCCGCGGGAGCACAGATACGCAGTATTTT. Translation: CASSWTRGSTDTQYF.

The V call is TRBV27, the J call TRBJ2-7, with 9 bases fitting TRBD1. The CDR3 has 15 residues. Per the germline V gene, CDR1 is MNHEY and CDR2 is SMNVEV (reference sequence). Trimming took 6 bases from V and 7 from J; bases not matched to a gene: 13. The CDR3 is CASRNAIQGTGEQYF. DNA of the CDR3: TGTGCCAGCAGAAATGCGATACAGGGGACAGGGGAGCAGTACTTC.

CDR3: CASSYGGRETQYF. The DNA for the CDR3 is TGTGCCAGCAGTTATGGGGGGAGGGAGACCCAGTACTTC. V gene TRBV6-5 combines with J gene TRBJ2-5; D is perhaps TRBD2 (6 bases). With 3 bases removed from V and 5 bases from J, the gap between germline ends came to 10 bases. The CDR3 covers 13 residues. The germline gives CDR1 MNHEY, CDR2 SVGAGI.